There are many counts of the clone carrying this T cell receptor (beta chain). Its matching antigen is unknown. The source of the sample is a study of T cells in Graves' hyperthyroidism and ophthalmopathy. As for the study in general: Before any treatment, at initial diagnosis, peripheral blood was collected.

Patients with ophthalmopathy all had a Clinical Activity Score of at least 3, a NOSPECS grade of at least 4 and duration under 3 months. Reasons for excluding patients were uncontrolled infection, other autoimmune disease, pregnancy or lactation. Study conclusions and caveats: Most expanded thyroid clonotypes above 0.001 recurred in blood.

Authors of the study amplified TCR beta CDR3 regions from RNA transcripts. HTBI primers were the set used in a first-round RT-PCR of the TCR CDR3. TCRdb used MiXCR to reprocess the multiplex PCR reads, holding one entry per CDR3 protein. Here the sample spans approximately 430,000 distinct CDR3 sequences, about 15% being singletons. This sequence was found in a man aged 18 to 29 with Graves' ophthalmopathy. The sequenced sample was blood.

DNA for the CDR3: TGTGCCAGCAGTTTCTCTGAGGGAAACACTGAAGCTTTCTTT. It yields the protein CASSFSEGNTEAFF. The gene calls are TRBV12-3 or TRBV12-4 and TRBJ1-1; D is undetermined. Deletions cut 3 bases from V and 2 bases from J, with 10 bases between. CDR3 size: 14 residues.